These 21 T cell receptor beta chains were sequenced from one sample in a study of T-cell reconstitution after alpha-beta-depleted transplantation in children (TCRdb year 2016). In light of the paper, this sample's treatment or condition label describes: allogeneic hematopoietic cell transplantation with graft depleted of TCRalphabeta T cells and CD19 B cells. Libraries were constructed by PCR. These reads were obtained on an Illumina HiSeq 2500. TCR library preparation used molecular barcoding, with unique molecular identifiers applied to normalize quantification of the TCRbeta repertoire. In-frame beta chains were kept once TCRdb had trimmed the public reads at Q25 with fastp and called clones with MiXCR. For every CDR3 protein sequence, its rows merge into one entry that carries the most common genes and DNA. This sample holds roughly 120,000 distinct CDR3 sequences; under 13% were observed only once. Jointly, the top ten make up less than 40% of the sample.

The sample consisted of PBMCs, taken before TCRalphabeta/CD19-depleted stem cell transplant. These receptors were obtained from a boy aged 2-9 years with acute lymphoblastic leukemia, due to receive a stem cell transplant.

The chain recombines TRBV20-1 with TRBJ2-1; a weak D match, TRBD2 (5 bases). Germline lookup yields CDR1 DFQATT and CDR2 SNEGSKA (reference sequence). Trimming stripped 1 base from V and 4 bases from J, with 11 bases between. The CDR3 extends over 14 amino acids. The CDR3 DNA is TGCAGTGCTAGAGTCCAAGCGGATTACAATGAGCAGTTCTTC. It codes for CSARVQADYNEQFF.

This clonotype was detected a few times. J is TRBJ1-6 and V is TRBV7-6; D might be TRBD1 (5 bases). V shed 5 bases and J shed 10 bases, with 21 bases lying between them. CDR3 size: 16 residues. Germline V CDR1 and CDR2: SGHVS, FNYEAQ. CDR3 amino acids: CASSPQGGGYGSPLHF. CDR3 DNA: TGTGCCAGCAGCCCCCAGGGTGGGGGATACGGCTCACCCCTCCACTTT.

V is TRBV5-1 and J is TRBJ2-1; 7 bases align to TRBD2. Germline trimming cut 2 bases from V and 1 base from J; bases unmatched to any gene: 3. The CDR3 spans 15 residues. Per germline, CDR1 SGHRS and CDR2 YFSETQ. The CDR3 protein is CASSFQAGSYNEQFF. The CDR3 nucleotides are TGCGCCAGCAGCTTTCAAGCGGGATCCTACAATGAGCAGTTCTTC.

A few counts support this clonotype. The chain combines TRBV21-1 with TRBJ2-1; the D call TRBD1 from the table was never checked on the DNA. TRBV21-1 is an annotated pseudogene. CDR3 length: 17 amino acids. CDR3 nucleotide sequence: TGTGCCAGCAGCAGCCGCGGGGGGCGGGAGTATTACAATGAGCAGTTCTTC. Translating gives CASSSRGGREYYNEQFF.

This clonotype was seen a handful of times. The chain carries TRBV3-1 and TRBJ1-1; D gene uncertain. Germline CDR1 LGHDT, CDR2 YNNKEL (reference sequence). The CDR3 runs 15 residues. Trimming left V 1 base short and J 1 base short, with 10 bases between. CDR3 residues: CASSQAAGRNTEAFF. The CDR3 nucleotides read TGTGCCAGCAGCCAAGCGGCAGGTCGGAACACTGAAGCTTTCTTT.

This clonotype appeared a few times. The rearrangement joins TRBV5-1 to TRBJ2-7; D gene uncertain. The CDR3 totals 16 residues. In germline, CDR1 is SGHRS, CDR2 YFSETQ. V lost 1 base, J lost 6 bases, and 20 bases lay in between. The CDR3 loop reads CASSLRAELAFAEQYF. The CDR3 DNA is TGCGCCAGCAGCTTGCGGGCCGAGTTGGCTTTCGCCGAGCAGTACTTC. Using reference TRBV5-1 and TRBJ2-7 for the parts outside the CDR3, the full variable domain is KAGVTQTPRYLIKTRGQQVTLSCSPISGHRSVSWYQQTPGQGLQFLFEYFSETQRNKGNFPGRFSGRQFSNSRSEMNVSTLELGDSALYLCASSLRAELAFAEQYFGPGTRLTVT.

This clonotype was counted many times. The V call is TRBV6-5, the J call TRBJ2-3; 7 bases match TRBD2. After removal of 5 bases from V and 3 bases from J, the junction contained 5 bases not matched to a gene. Germline-derived CDR1 and CDR2 are MNHEY and SVGAGI. The CDR3 runs 14 residues. Here the CDR3 DNA reads TGTGCCAGCAGTACCAGGGAGGGAACAGATACGCAGTATTTT. Protein sequence: CASSTREGTDTQYF.

To note about this clonotype: This may be a read error, as it is one base from a much larger clone. This chain uses TRBV5-1 with TRBJ2-7; maybe TRBD2 (6 bases). CDR1 and CDR2 (germline): SGHRS, YFSETQ. The CDR3 is made up of 15 amino acids. CDR3 loop: CASSAETGLSYERYF. Written as DNA, the CDR3 is TGCGCCAGCAGCGCGGAAACGGGACTCTCCTACGAGCGGTACTTC.

This clonotype was recorded at least ten times. This chain connects TRBV20-1 to TRBJ2-1; D unresolved. This CDR3 is 12 amino acids long. Germline CDR1 and CDR2: DFQATT and SNEGSKA (reference sequence). V lost 1 base, J lost 4 bases, and 5 bases lay in between. The CDR3 DNA is TGCAGTGCTAGAGGCGAGTACAATGAGCAGTTCTTC. Amino acids: CSARGEYNEQFF.

CDR3 in DNA: TGCAGTGCTACAGCGGGAGGGTTCTACGAGCAGTACTTC. Residues: CSATAGGFYEQYF. This chain joins TRBV20-1 and TRBJ2-7, with TRBD2 identical over 10 bases. The CDR3 is made up of 13 amino acids. Germline loops: CDR1 DFQATT, CDR2 SNEGSKA (reference sequence). Trimming took 4 bases from V and 3 from J; bases not matched to a gene: 3.

The rearrangement joins TRBV5-1 to TRBJ1-4; D possibly corresponds to TRBD1 (6 bases). The V end lost 2 bases, the J end lost 3 bases, and 14 bases lay between the germline ends. This CDR3 has 16 residues. In germline, CDR1 is SGHRS, CDR2 YFSETQ. The CDR3 loop reads CASSFGTNGPNEKLFF. CDR3 DNA sequence: TGCGCCAGCAGCTTCGGGACAAATGGACCTAATGAAAAACTGTTTTTT.

The rearrangement links TRBV20-1 to TRBJ2-3, with no clear D. The germline gives CDR1 DFQATT, CDR2 SNEGSKA (reference sequence). The CDR3 covers 11 residues. Deletions cut 8 bases from V and 5 bases from J, with 11 bases between. The DNA of the CDR3 is TGCAGTTCTCACCTCTTAGATACGCAGTATTTT. It translates to CSSHLLDTQYF.

This clonotype has just a few counts. The J gene is TRBJ2-3, the V gene TRBV5-1, with D perhaps TRBD2 (6 bases). Germline assignment: CDR1 SGHRS and CDR2 YFSETQ. The ends were cut back, 7 bases at V and 2 bases at J, with 14 bases in the middle. The CDR3 spans 14 residues. The CDR3 DNA reads as TGCGCCAGCCGAATCGGAGGGTTCACAGATACGCAGTATTTT. Translating it yields CASRIGGFTDTQYF.

Only a few counts were recorded for this clonotype. The rearrangement joins TRBV7-2 to TRBJ1-5, with D maybe TRBD1 (5 bases). V gave up 0 bases and J gave up 0 bases, with 12 bases separating them. The CDR3 spans 17 residues. Germline V CDR1 and CDR2: SGHTA, FQGNSA. The DNA of the CDR3 is TGTGCCAGCAGCTTAGCCCGGGGACCGTATAGCAATCAGCCCCAGCATTTT. The encoded protein is CASSLARGPYSNQPQHF.

This chain joins TRBV6-1 and TRBJ2-3; 7 bases line up with TRBD2. The CDR3 loop spans 16 amino acids. The germline V gene encodes CDR1 MNHNS and CDR2 SASEGT. V was clipped by 6 bases and J by 5 bases; unmatched bases: 14. The CDR3 loop reads CASRSPGTTSGDTQYF. The CDR3 bases are TGTGCCAGCAGAAGCCCCGGGACTACATCTGGAGATACGCAGTATTTT.

This clonotype was counted between two and nine times. The gene calls are TRBV6-1 and TRBJ2-7; TRBD1 or TRBD2 may be the D gene (5 bases each). Trimming shortened V by 7 bases and J by 0 bases, and 13 bases separated the two germline ends. Germline-derived CDR1 and CDR2 are MNHNS and SASEGT. The CDR3 has 14 residues. The CDR3 sequence is CASTWDALSYEQYF. The DNA for the CDR3 is TGTGCCAGCACCTGGGACGCTCTCTCCTACGAGCAGTACTTC.

V is TRBV20-1 and J is TRBJ2-5; no firm D call. Germline V gives CDR1 DFQATT, CDR2 SNEGSKA (reference sequence). The CDR3 spans 13 residues. The V end was cut by 0 bases, the J end by 5 bases, with 10 bases between. The CDR3 here is CSAREYPGETQYF. For the CDR3, the DNA is TGCAGTGCTAGAGAGTACCCTGGGGAGACCCAGTACTTC.

This clonotype was counted a few times. The chain joins TRBV3-1 to TRBJ2-7; the D gene is possibly TRBD1 (6 bases). Germline lookup yields CDR1 LGHDT and CDR2 YNNKEL (reference sequence). With 1 base removed from V and 9 bases from J, the gap between germline ends came to 13 bases. This CDR3 is 13 amino acids long. CDR3 DNA sequence: TGTGCCAGCAGCCAAGGCATACAGGGCGGGCAGTACTTC. Translated: CASSQGIQGGQYF.

The V call is TRBV4-1, the J call TRBJ2-7; 7 nucleotides align to TRBD2. This CDR3 has 15 residues. Germline V gene sequence: CDR1 MGHRA, CDR2 YSYEKL. Losses at the gene ends were 4 bases for V and 2 bases for J; bases not matched to a gene: 8. Here the CDR3 reads CASSRSQRGTYEQYF. CDR3 DNA sequence: TGCGCCAGCAGCCGGTCCCAGCGGGGAACCTACGAGCAGTACTTC.

The sample holds a few counts of this clonotype. The rearrangement joins TRBV20-1 to TRBJ2-7, with D perhaps TRBD1 or TRBD2 (5 bases each). This CDR3 contains 13 residues. V lost 3 bases and J 1 base, leaving 10 bases between the germline ends. CDR1 DFQATT and CDR2 SNEGSKA come from the germline V gene (reference sequence). The CDR3 DNA reads as TGCAGTGCTAGGGGGACGCCGTCCTACGAGCAGTACTTC. Its protein is CSARGTPSYEQYF.

The chain carries TRBV4-2 and TRBJ2-3; 7 bases fit TRBD2. CDR3 length: 16 amino acids. J was trimmed by 6 bases and V by 0 bases; bases with no gene match: 9. Germline assignment: CDR1 LGHNA and CDR2 YNFKEQ. CDR3 region: CASSQDPGAGSDTQYF. In nucleotides, the CDR3 is TGTGCCAGCAGCCAAGATCCGGGAGCGGGATCGGATACGCAGTATTTT.